Listed here are 11 T cell receptor beta chains from one sample, sequenced in a study of technical replicates of blood from a handful of donors (dated by TCRdb to 2016 to 2017). Library preparation used the immunoSEQ multiplex PCR assay. Sourced from immuneACCESS, this table was stored by TCRdb with only in-frame sequences that have V and J called. A share of the clones is absent; for the studies checked, an unresolved V gene accounts for under half, and the remainder has no known explanation. Across this sample there are 85,000 to 100,000 clones, with around 96% seen only once. The top ten clones comprise about 0.21% of the sample. Sequenced: T cells isolated from PBMCs. The receptors were gathered from a human donor in good health.

The J gene is TRBJ2-1, the V gene TRBV5-5; possibly TRBD2 for D (6 bases). Per germline, CDR1 SGHKS and CDR2 YYEKEE (reference sequence). CDR3 length: 15 residues. Trimming removed 5 bases at V and 0 bases at J, with 12 bases between. This CDR3 reads CASSSGLSSYNEQFF. In DNA form, the CDR3 reads TGTGCCAGCAGTTCGGGACTTAGCTCCTACAATGAGCAGTTCTTC.

This chain joins TRBV5-1 and TRBJ2-5, with D maybe TRBD1 (6 bases). This CDR3 is built from 14 residues. Trimming removed 7 bases from V and 4 bases from J, with 17 bases in between. The germline CDR1 and CDR2 sequences are SGHRS and YFSETQ. The CDR3: CASSIEQGRETQYF. CDR3 DNA sequence: TGCGCCAGCTCGATTGAGCAGGGGAGAGAGACCCAGTACTTC. Full variable domain (rest looked up from reference TRBV5-1 and TRBJ2-5): KAGVTQTPRYLIKTRGQQVTLSCSPISGHRSVSWYQQTPGQGLQFLFEYFSETQRNKGNFPGRFSGRQFSNSRSEMNVSTLELGDSALYLCASSIEQGRETQYFGPGTRLLVL.

The chain uses TRBV29-1 and TRBJ2-7, with 9 positions matching TRBD1. Looked up from germline, CDR1 is SQVTM and CDR2 is ANQGSEA. CDR3 length: 15 amino acids. V lost 4 bases and J lost 4; bases outside the gene matches: 11. CDR3 nucleotide sequence: TGCAGCGTTGTTGACCCACAGGGGGCTGGTTACGAGCAGTACTTC. Translation gives CSVVDPQGAGYEQYF.

The chain carries TRBV2 and TRBJ2-5; 9 nucleotides line up with TRBD1. Germline V gene lookup returns CDR1 SNHLY and CDR2 FYNNEI. This CDR3 contains 17 residues. V gave up 6 bases and J gave up 2 bases; unmatched junction bases: 13. CDR3 nucleotide sequence: TGTGCCAGCAGCCCAAACAGGGGGCACACCCTTCAAGAGACCCAGTACTTC. Its protein is CASSPNRGHTLQETQYF.

This chain joins TRBV11-3 and TRBJ2-7; 11 bases are shared with TRBD1. Germline V gene data show CDR1 as SGHNT and CDR2 as YENEEA. V shed 5 bases and J 5 bases; nucleotides not matched to a gene: 5. This CDR3 is built from 14 residues. The CDR3 nucleotides read TGTGCCAGCAGCCGACGGACAGGGGGCCACGAGCAGTACTTC. Residues: CASSRRTGGHEQYF.

This chain uses TRBV11-3 with TRBJ2-1, with D possibly TRBD2 on 6 matching bases. Germline V gives CDR1 SGHNT, CDR2 YENEEA. The CDR3 consists of 15 residues. V lost 0 bases and J lost 7, with 13 bases in between. CDR3 DNA sequence: TGTGCCAGCAGCTTAGATGCGGGAAAGGCGAATGAGCAGTTCTTC. Translated: CASSLDAGKANEQFF.

V usage is TRBV27 and J usage is TRBJ2-1; D is possibly TRBD2 (6 bases). CDR3 length equals 15 residues. Between the trimmed V and J ends, which lost 6 bases and 4 bases, there was a span of 16 bases. Germline V gene data show CDR1 as MNHEY and CDR2 as SMNVEV (reference sequence). The CDR3 sequence is CASSVSGGAYNEQFF. The DNA of the CDR3 is TGTGCCAGCAGCGTATCGGGCGGGGCGTACAATGAGCAGTTCTTC.

The chain uses TRBV21-1 and TRBJ1-1; TRBD1, as called in the table, went unchecked against the DNA. TRBV21-1 is a pseudogene. There are 15 residues in the CDR3. The CDR3 DNA sequence: TGTGCCAGCAGCAATTACAGGGTAGGGAACACTGAAGCTTTCTTT. This encodes CASSNYRVGNTEAFF.

This chain links TRBV7-9 with TRBJ2-1; TRBD1 might be the D (9 bases). The length of the CDR3 is 18 residues. V was cut by 1 base and J by 5 bases, with 21 bases left in between. Germline V CDR1 and CDR2: SEHNR, FQNEAQ (reference sequence). CDR3 in amino acids: CASSLGSGGTGTNNEQFF. The CDR3 DNA reads as TGTGCCAGCAGCTTAGGTTCGGGAGGGACAGGGACTAACAATGAGCAGTTCTTC.

The rearrangement uses TRBV28 and TRBJ2-7; D not resolved. From germline, CDR1 is MDHEN and CDR2 SYDVKM. V dropped 5 bases and J dropped 2 bases, with 4 bases sitting between them. CDR3 size: 11 residues. The CDR3 bases are TGTGCCAGCAGTCAAACCTACGAGCAGTACTTC. Its protein is CASSQTYEQYF.

The chain is built from TRBV15 and TRBJ2-1, with 8 bases fitting TRBD2. The CDR3 contains 13 residues. Unmatched junction bases numbered 2, after V lost 0 bases and J lost 10 bases. CDR1 and CDR2 (germline): LNHNV, YYDKDF (reference sequence). CDR3 in amino acids: CATSRDRLAEQFF. CDR3 nucleotide sequence: TGTGCCACCAGCAGAGATAGACTAGCGGAGCAGTTCTTC. Together with reference TRBV15 and TRBJ2-1, the CDR3 gives the full variable domain: DAMVIQNPRYQVTQFGKPVTLSCSQTLNHNVMYWYQQKSSQAPKLLFHYYDKDFNNEADTPDNFQSRRPNTSFCFLDIRSPGLGDTAMYLCATSRDRLAEQFFGPGTRLTVL.